Shown below are 14 T cell receptor beta chains from a single sample sequenced in a study of blood T cell repertoires in COVID-19. The data were produced by immunoSEQ multiplex PCR, yet TCRdb's version contains in-frame clones alone and is incomplete. This table has 55,000 to 75,000 clones, about 68% appearing once. Specimen: peripheral blood. All receptors come from a woman aged 70-85 years with acute or convalescent COVID-19.

The chain joins TRBV2 to TRBJ1-6; D is undetermined. The ends were cut back, 6 bases at V and 6 bases at J, with 9 bases in the middle. The length of the CDR3 is 13 residues. CDR1 SNHLY and CDR2 FYNNEI come from the germline V gene. In DNA, the CDR3 is TGTGCCAGCAGACAAACGTTTAATTCACCCCTCCACTTT. Protein: CASRQTFNSPLHF.

The chain joins TRBV2 to TRBJ1-1; D is possibly TRBD1 (5 bases). The CDR3 loop spans 13 amino acids. The germline V gene has CDR1 SNHLY and CDR2 FYNNEI. V was shortened by 7 bases and J by 1 base, with 10 bases between the two germline ends. This CDR3 reads CASTRDWNTEAFF. The CDR3 DNA is TGTGCCAGCACTAGGGACTGGAACACTGAAGCTTTCTTT.

V is TRBV29-1 and J is TRBJ1-1; maybe TRBD1 (6 bases). The germline gives CDR1 SQVTM, CDR2 ANQGSEA. V was shortened by 6 bases and J by 5 bases, with 19 bases between the two germline ends. The CDR3 extends over 14 amino acids. CDR3 residues: CSVAGGALETEAFF. CDR3 bases: TGCAGCGTCGCTGGGGGGGCGCTTGAAACTGAAGCTTTCTTT.

This chain uses TRBV7-2 with TRBJ1-1, with TRBD1 matching 11 bases. V was pared by 5 bases and J by 10 bases, with 9 bases of the junction left unmatched. The CDR3 sequence is 14 residues long. The germline V gene encodes CDR1 SGHTA and CDR2 FQGNSA. As DNA, the CDR3 is TGTGCCAGCAGCCCACTAATGGACAGGGGGCGAGCTTTCTTT. Amino acids: CASSPLMDRGRAFF.

The V call is TRBV12-3 or TRBV12-4, the J call TRBJ1-1, with D unclear. The CDR3 length is 12 residues. V lost 6 bases, J lost 11 bases, and 16 bases lay in between. The CDR3 reads CASSHRGGDAFF. The CDR3 DNA sequence: TGTGCCAGCAGCCACCGGGGAGGCGACGCTTTCTTT.

This clone was observed a few times. V usage is TRBV6-5 and J usage is TRBJ2-1, with 7 bases fitting TRBD1. J gave up 3 bases and V 0 bases, and 5 bases lay outside the gene matches. Germline CDR1 reads MNHEY; CDR2 reads SVGAGI. The CDR3 consists of 16 residues. The CDR3 region has the DNA TGTGCCAGCAGTTACTCGTTGGGGACAGTCTACAATGAGCAGTTCTTC. Amino acids: CASSYSLGTVYNEQFF.

The rearrangement links TRBV7-9 to TRBJ2-1, with TRBD1 matching 10 bases. This CDR3 region has 15 residues. V shed 3 bases, J shed 4 bases, and the junction held 3 bases outside the gene matches. Germline lookup yields CDR1 SEHNR and CDR2 FQNEAQ (reference sequence). CDR3 in DNA: TGTGCCAGCAGCTTCCTGGGACAGGGGTACAATGAGCAGTTCTTC. It codes for CASSFLGQGYNEQFF.

The chain joins TRBV21-1 to TRBJ1-2; the table names TRBD1, a call not compared with the DNA. TRBV21-1 is a pseudogene locus. The CDR3 extends over 17 amino acids. As DNA, the CDR3 is TGTGCCAGCAGCTCCACTCGGACAGGGGGCGAGGCCTATGGCTACACCTTC. As protein: CASSSTRTGGEAYGYTF.

The chain links TRBV18 to TRBJ1-6; D is possibly TRBD1 (6 bases). V lost 6 bases to trimming and J lost 7 bases, with 13 bases between them. The length of the CDR3 is 14 residues. CDR1 KGHSH and CDR2 LQKENI come from the germline V gene. As DNA, the CDR3 is TGTGCCAGCTCCTCGGACAGCCAGAATTCACCCCTCCACTTT. This translates into CASSSDSQNSPLHF.

This clone has more than one count but fewer than ten. The chain has TRBV5-6 and TRBJ2-1, with D perhaps matching TRBD1 (5 bases). Germline V gene sequence: CDR1 SGHDT, CDR2 YYEEEE. The CDR3 spans 13 residues. Trimming stripped 4 bases from V and 7 bases from J, with 12 bases between. CDR3: CASSPRDRNEQFF. CDR3 nucleotides: TGTGCCAGCAGCCCCCGCGACAGAAATGAGCAGTTCTTC.

The V gene is TRBV7-2, the J gene TRBJ1-1, with 7 bases fitting TRBD1. Looked up from germline, CDR1 is SGHTA and CDR2 is FQGNSA. Trimming cost V 3 bases and J 1 base; bases outside gene matches: 5. The CDR3 has 15 residues. CDR3 DNA sequence: TGTGCCAGCAGCTTCGCGGGGACAGCGAACACTGAAGCTTTCTTT. It encodes CASSFAGTANTEAFF.

The chain joins TRBV11-2 to TRBJ1-1, with D unclear. Trimming took 2 bases from V and 5 from J, leaving 12 bases between them. The CDR3 extends over 14 amino acids. Germline V gene sequence: CDR1 SGHAT, CDR2 FQNNGV. The CDR3 sequence: CASSLNIGGTEAFF. CDR3 in DNA: TGTGCCAGCAGCTTAAACATAGGAGGAACTGAAGCTTTCTTT.

This rearrangement joins TRBV5-6 to TRBJ1-2; 7 bases fit TRBD1. Unmatched junction bases numbered 8, after V lost 4 bases and J lost 2 bases. CDR3 length: 15 amino acids. Germline loops: CDR1 SGHDT, CDR2 YYEEEE. CDR3 sequence: CASSLPDRENYGYTF. The CDR3 DNA sequence: TGTGCCAGCAGCCTCCCCGACAGGGAGAACTATGGCTACACCTTC.

The rearrangement uses TRBV3-1 (or the pseudogene TRBV3-2) and TRBJ1-1, with 9 bases aligning to TRBD1. CDR1 and CDR2 from the germline V gene are LGHDT and YNNKEL (reference sequence). V dropped 2 bases and J dropped 6; count of bases not matched to a gene: 4. This CDR3 has 14 amino acids. CDR3 bases: TGTGCCAGCAGCCAATGGGGACAGGGTGCTGAAGCTTTCTTT. Translation gives CASSQWGQGAEAFF.